This section outlines one TCR beta chain sequence together with its context. What it binds is not known. The CDR3 has 11 amino acids. Deletions cut 3 bases from V and 6 bases from J, with 6 bases between. Germline CDR1 reads SNHLY; CDR2 reads FYNNEI. PCR was performed using 60 Vbeta and 13 Jbeta primers. Produced via immunoSEQ multiplex PCR; TCRdb's table is partial and in-frame only. The table includes roughly 120,000 clones, over 70% detected once. The sample belongs to a study of cytomegalovirus exposure and HLA in healthy donors. General study results and limits: The study flagged around 150 TCR beta chains as cytomegalovirus-associated.

The material sequenced was PBMCs. This receptor was identified in a woman between 18 and 30 years old in good health and CMV-seronegative. The chain recombines TRBV2 with TRBJ2-7; unclear D gene. Here the CDR3 DNA reads TGTGCCAGCAGTGATGCGGCCGAGCAGTACTTC. This codes for CASSDAAEQYF. Variable domain in full (rest from reference TRBV2 and TRBJ2-7): EPEVTQTPSHQVTQMGQEVILRCVPISNHLYFYWYRQILGQKVEFLVSFYNNEISEKSEIFDDQFSVERPDGSNFTLKIRSTKLEDSAMYFCASSDAAEQYFGPGTRLTVT.